This T cell receptor (beta chain) appears in the sequencing data of a study of T cells in localized non-small cell lung cancer. Study-wide points: Appearance in adjacent lung was seen for a median approximately 60 of the top 100 tumor clones. Heterogeneity cannot be ruled out, as sequencing used one tumor region only. Of the tissues analyzed, uninvolved adjacent lung showed maximal T cell clonality, greater than tumor. An association was observed between higher blood T cell density and longer overall survival.

Of note for this clone: Its antigen is not known.

Per germline, CDR1 MNHNY and CDR2 SVGAGI (reference sequence). V was clipped by 5 bases and J by 7 bases, with 18 bases between them. This CDR3 has 14 residues. Sequencing used immunoSEQ multiplex PCR; TCRdb keeps in-frame clones, though not all of them. Seen here are fewer than 35,000 clones, around 94% observed once, and the top ten hold 0.65% to 0.85%. Source: peripheral blood, taken before any cancer treatment. The rearrangement uses TRBV6-6 and TRBJ2-7; perhaps TRBD2 as D (7 bases). This clonotype was obtained from a woman aged 40-69 years with stage I lung adenocarcinoma. The CDR3 DNA reads as TGTGCCAGCAGTCCGGAGGGGGGGAGTCGAGAGCAGTACTTC. Protein sequence: CASSPEGGSREQYF.